This T cell receptor beta chain was observed in a study of shared clonotypes between healthy human individuals. Study-wide points: Against clonotypes common to all four donors, non-shared ones had lower generation probabilities.

Worth noting for this clone: The antigen remains unidentified.

This CDR3 spans 16 amino acids. Per the germline V gene, CDR1 is SGDLS and CDR2 is YYNGEE. The V and J ends lost 5 bases and 1 base, in that order; junction bases with no gene match: 8. Assay runs were performed at deep level. Using immunoSEQ multiplex PCR, the repertoire was profiled, and TCRdb retains in-frame clones only, with some absent. The table has about 2.3 million clones, over 90% seen once; the top ten hold 0.35% to 0.45%. The sequence came from a man between 18 and 29 years old in good health. Some clones in this sample may be carry-over from other donors' samples. V usage is TRBV9 and J usage is TRBJ2-1; 8 bases are a match to TRBD2. The specimen sequenced was naive CD4+ T cells from PBMCs. As for subset: CD45RA+ positively selected. CDR3 sequence reads: CASSPISGTSYNEQFF. CDR3 nucleotide sequence: TGTGCCAGCAGTCCGATTAGCGGGACTTCCTACAATGAGCAGTTCTTC.